Given below is one TCR beta chain in context. Produced via immunoSEQ multiplex PCR; TCRdb's table is partial and in-frame only. The data hold about 72,000 clones, with around 90% observed a single time. This record belongs to a study of technical replicates of blood from several donors. V dropped 5 bases and J dropped 5; count of bases not matched to a gene: 12. CDR1 is SGHVS and CDR2 is FQNEAQ in the germline V gene. The CDR3 has 16 residues. The chain couples TRBV7-8 to TRBJ2-1; 7 bases line up with TRBD1. Sequencing used T cells isolated from PBMCs. The clonotype comes from a human donor in good health. In DNA, the CDR3 is TGTGCCAGCAGCGTCGCCGGGACAGCGTTTAACAATGAGCAGTTCTTC. Protein sequence: CASSVAGTAFNNEQFF. Looking up the rest from reference TRBV7-8 and TRBJ2-1 gives the full variable domain: GAGVSQSPRYKVAKRGQDVALRCDPISGHVSLFWYQQALGQGPEFLTYFQNEAQLDKSGLPSDRFFAERPEGSVSTLKIQRTQQEDSAVYLCASSVAGTAFNNEQFFGPGTRLTVL.